This T cell receptor beta chain was observed in a study of Ad26.COV2.S vaccination and SARS-CoV-2 variants (dated by TCRdb to the early 2020s). Describing the broader study: Vaccine-arm donors were drawn from COV1001, a multicentre, randomized, double-blind, placebo-controlled phase I-IIa trial of Ad26.COV2.S in healthy adults. Ad26.COV2.S was administered intramuscularly at a dose of 5x10^10 or 1x10^11 viral particles, either as one shot or as two shots given 56 days apart. Sequencing of the TCRbeta repertoire served to evaluate the specificity and breadth of SARS-CoV-2-reactive T cell receptors following Ad26.COV2.S vaccination. A total of roughly 32 samples were included in the TCR-sequenced set, comprising some 20 Ad26.COV2.S vaccine recipients, 5 placebo recipients and 8 SARS-CoV-2 convalescent individuals. Trial participants were randomized into five groups of five, in which low-dose or high-dose Ad26.COV2.S was given once or twice, or placebo was given on both occasions. Investigators remained blinded to trial group allocation during experiments and outcome assessment.

Broad study findings and their caveats: Vaccine and placebo recipients had comparable non-spike TCR breadth, which fits with the vaccine containing only spike. The authors noted that total T cell responses may have been underestimated by the TCR breadth and depth analyses. Spike-specific TCR breadth was higher in Ad26.COV2.S recipients than in placebo recipients (P = 0.0014). The study was not powered to compare responses between vaccine doses or regimens. After vaccination, spike-specific CD8+ and CD4+ T cell responses were reported to show substantial breadth.

The CDR3 goes from the cysteine to the phenylalanine over 12 residues. Only CDR3 DNA remains: 36 bases, in frame from the first base. CDR1 and CDR2 were assigned from the germline V gene as MNHEY and SVGAGI. V is shortened by 6 bases, J by 2 bases, and the region joining them spans 5 bases. This clone was seen many times. The antigen it binds to is not known. The input lacks base qualities; no much larger clone sits a single base away. The treatment or condition tag for this specimen amounts to: roughly 20 received Ad26.COV2.S at low or high dose, single or two shots; several received placebo; per-sample allocation not given. Repertoires of vaccine and placebo recipients were sequenced from samples taken on day 63 after the first injection. Between 29 July and 7 August 2020, Cohort 1b enrolled some 25 adults aged 18-55 years at one site in Boston, USA. Ad26.COV2.S was a replication-incompetent adenovirus type 26 vector that expressed a prefusion-stabilized SARS-CoV-2 spike protein derived from the original Wuhan strain.

The immunoSEQ Assay was the method used to sequence TCRbeta CDR3 regions. After extraction, genomic DNA underwent amplification by bias-controlled multiplex PCR, followed by high-throughput sequencing. The source study handled its data this way. To quantify the absolute abundance of every unique TCRbeta CDR3 region, sequences were collapsed and filtered. T cell fraction was estimated by normalization of TCRbeta template counts to usable DNA, with usable DNA being measured through amplification of reference genes present in all nucleated cells. Repertoire TCRs were annotated as SARS-CoV-2-specific when V gene, CDR3 amino acid sequence and J gene were exactly matched to a known reactive TCR set. The reference SARS-CoV-2 TCR set was derived from MIRA and filtered for enrichment in COVID-19-positive ImmuneCODE repertoires, a step that removed public or cross-reactive TCRs. Based on the MIRA antigens, annotated TCRs were further analysed at the level of specific ORF or position within ORF. Breadth was defined as the number of annotated unique rearrangements divided by the total number of unique productive rearrangements, and depth was defined as the summed frequency of the annotated unique rearrangements. Two-sided Wilcoxon rank-sum tests were applied when comparing TCR breadth between groups. Sourced from immuneACCESS, this table was stored by TCRdb with only in-frame sequences that have V and J called. A share of the clones is absent; for the studies checked, an unresolved V gene accounts for under half, and the remainder has no known explanation. V and J calls and clone size are those listed in that table; D and trimming were worked out from the DNA. The sample contains 380,000 or so clones, roughly four fifths of them found a single time. Almost 7.5% of the sample comes from the top ten.

Sequencing was performed on peripheral blood, taken in a trial of Ad26.COV2.S vaccine versus placebo. The clonotype comes from a person between 18 and 59 years old who received the Ad26.COV2.S COVID-19 vaccine or a placebo. Recombination connected TRBV6-5 to TRBJ1-3, with the identity of the D gene unclear. The DNA sequence is given as TGTGCCAGCAGGGATCCTGGAAACACCATATATTTT. It codes for CASRDPGNTIYF.